This TCR beta chain was retrieved from a study of glioma-infiltrating T cells. The CDR3 loop spans 18 amino acids. CDR1 is MNHNY and CDR2 is SVGAGI in the germline V gene (reference sequence). Overall study findings and caveats: Very few CDR3 sequences were shared between tissue and blood. Non-neoplastic patients had below-expected tissue-blood divergence, while all gliomas exceeded expectation.

On this clonotype itself: The target antigen is unknown. One junction end disagrees with the germline gene, perhaps due to a read error.

Using RNA template, CDR3s of TCR alpha and beta were amplified with iRepertoire arm-PCR. Input was 100-400 ng of tissue mRNA or PBMC total RNA. TCRdb redid the calling of the multiplex PCR reads with MiXCR, one entry per CDR3 protein. The sample consists of fewer than 250,000 distinct CDR3 sequences, about 31% of them appearing once. The receptor was isolated from a human donor with low-grade glioma or glioblastoma, undergoing nonglioma brain surgery, or in good health (not recorded which). Material for sequencing was glioma tissue, nonneoplastic brain tissue, or PBMCs (not recorded which). The V call is TRBV6-6, the J call TRBJ2-7, with 11 bases that match TRBD2. The CDR3 nucleotides read TGTACCAGCAGTTACGGTTCACTAGCGGGAGAGATATCCTACGAGCAGTACTTC. Amino acids: CTSSYGSLAGEISYEQYF.